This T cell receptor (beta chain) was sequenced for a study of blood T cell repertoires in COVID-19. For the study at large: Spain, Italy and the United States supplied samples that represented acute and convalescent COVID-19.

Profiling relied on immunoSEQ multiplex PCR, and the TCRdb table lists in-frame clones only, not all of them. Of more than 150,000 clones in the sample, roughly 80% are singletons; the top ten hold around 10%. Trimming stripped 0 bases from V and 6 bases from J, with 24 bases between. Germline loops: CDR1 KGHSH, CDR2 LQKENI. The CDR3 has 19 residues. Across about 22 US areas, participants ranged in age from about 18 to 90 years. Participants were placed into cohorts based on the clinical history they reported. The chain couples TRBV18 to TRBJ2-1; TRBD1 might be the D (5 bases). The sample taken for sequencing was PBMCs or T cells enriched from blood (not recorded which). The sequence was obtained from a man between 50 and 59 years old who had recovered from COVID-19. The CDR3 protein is CASSPPLGQGRGQLNEQFF. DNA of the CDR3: TGTGCCAGCTCACCACCCCTCGGCCAGGGAAGGGGTCAGCTCAATGAGCAGTTCTTC.